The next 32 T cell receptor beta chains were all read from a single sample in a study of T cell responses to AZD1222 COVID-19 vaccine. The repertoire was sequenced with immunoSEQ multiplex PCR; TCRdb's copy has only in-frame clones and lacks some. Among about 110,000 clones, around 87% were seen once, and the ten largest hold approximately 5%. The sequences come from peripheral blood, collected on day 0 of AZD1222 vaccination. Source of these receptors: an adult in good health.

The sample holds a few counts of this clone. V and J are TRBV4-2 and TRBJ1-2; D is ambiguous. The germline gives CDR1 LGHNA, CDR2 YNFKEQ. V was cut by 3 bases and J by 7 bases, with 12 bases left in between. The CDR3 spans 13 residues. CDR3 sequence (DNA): TGTGCCAGCAGCCAGCCGGACCCCACTGGCTACACCTTC. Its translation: CASSQPDPTGYTF.

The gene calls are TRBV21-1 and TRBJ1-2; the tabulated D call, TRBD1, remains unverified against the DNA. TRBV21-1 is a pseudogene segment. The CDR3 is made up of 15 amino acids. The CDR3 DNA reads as TGTGCCAGCAGTAAACCGACAGGGTCCAGCTATGGCTACACCTTC. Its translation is CASSKPTGSSYGYTF.

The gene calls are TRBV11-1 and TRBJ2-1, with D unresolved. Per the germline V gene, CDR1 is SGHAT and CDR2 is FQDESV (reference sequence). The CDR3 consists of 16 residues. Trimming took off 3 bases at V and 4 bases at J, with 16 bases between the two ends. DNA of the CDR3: TGTGCCAGCAGCTTTTCTCTGGGATACGAATACAATGAGCAGTTCTTC. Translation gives CASSFSLGYEYNEQFF. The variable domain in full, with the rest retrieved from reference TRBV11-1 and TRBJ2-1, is EAEVAQSPRYKITEKSQAVAFWCDPISGHATLYWYRQILGQGPELLVQFQDESVVDDSQLPKDRFSAERLKGVDSTLKIQPAELGDSAMYLCASSFSLGYEYNEQFFGPGTRLTVL.

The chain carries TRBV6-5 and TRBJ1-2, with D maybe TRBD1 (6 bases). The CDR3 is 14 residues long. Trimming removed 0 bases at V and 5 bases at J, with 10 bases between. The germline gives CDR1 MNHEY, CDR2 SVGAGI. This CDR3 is CASSYSGTPYGYTF. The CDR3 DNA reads TGTGCCAGCAGTTACTCTGGGACACCGTATGGCTACACCTTC.

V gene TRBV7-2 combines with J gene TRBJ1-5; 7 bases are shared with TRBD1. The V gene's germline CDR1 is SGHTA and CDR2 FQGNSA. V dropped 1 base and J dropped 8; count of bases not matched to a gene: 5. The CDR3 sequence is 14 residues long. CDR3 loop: CASSLEGGQKPQHF. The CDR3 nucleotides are TGTGCCAGCAGCTTAGAGGGGGGACAGAAGCCCCAGCATTTT.

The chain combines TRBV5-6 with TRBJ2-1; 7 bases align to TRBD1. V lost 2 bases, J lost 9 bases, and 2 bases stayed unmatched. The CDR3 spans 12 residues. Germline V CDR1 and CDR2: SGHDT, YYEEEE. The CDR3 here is CASSLQGIEQFF. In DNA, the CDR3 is TGTGCCAGCAGCTTACAGGGGATTGAGCAGTTCTTC. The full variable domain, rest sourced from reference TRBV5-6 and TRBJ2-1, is DAGVTQSPTHLIKTRGQQVTLRCSPKSGHDTVSWYQQALGQGPQFIFQYYEEEERQRGNFPDRFSGHQFPNYSSELNVNALLLGDSALYLCASSLQGIEQFFGPGTRLTVL.

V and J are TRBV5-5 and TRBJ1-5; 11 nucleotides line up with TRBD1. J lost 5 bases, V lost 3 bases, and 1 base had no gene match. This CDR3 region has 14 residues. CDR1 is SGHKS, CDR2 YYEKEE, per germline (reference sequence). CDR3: CASSWTGGDQPQHF. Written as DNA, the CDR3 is TGTGCCAGCAGCTGGACAGGGGGCGATCAGCCCCAGCATTTT.

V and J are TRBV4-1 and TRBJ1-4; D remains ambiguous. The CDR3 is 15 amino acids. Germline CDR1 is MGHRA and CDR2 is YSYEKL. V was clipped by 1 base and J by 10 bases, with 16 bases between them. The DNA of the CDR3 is TGCGCCAGCAGCCAAGTCGGGCCGAAGGCGGGAAAACTGTTTTTT. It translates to CASSQVGPKAGKLFF.

The CDR3 region is CASSPNREDTEAFF. The CDR3 nucleotides are TGTGCCAGCTCACCCAACAGGGAGGACACTGAAGCTTTCTTT. V is TRBV18 and J is TRBJ1-1; TRBD1 might be the D (6 bases). Per germline, CDR1 KGHSH and CDR2 LQKENI. The V gene lost 3 bases and the J gene lost 3 bases, with 11 bases spanning the gap. This CDR3 is built from 14 residues.

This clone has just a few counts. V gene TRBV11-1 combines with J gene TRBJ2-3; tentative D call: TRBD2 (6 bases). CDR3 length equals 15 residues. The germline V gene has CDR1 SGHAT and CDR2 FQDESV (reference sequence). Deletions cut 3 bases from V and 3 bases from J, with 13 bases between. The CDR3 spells CASSFSGARTDTQYF. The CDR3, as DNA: TGTGCCAGCAGCTTTAGCGGAGCCAGGACAGATACGCAGTATTTT. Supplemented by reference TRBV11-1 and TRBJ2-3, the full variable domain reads EAEVAQSPRYKITEKSQAVAFWCDPISGHATLYWYRQILGQGPELLVQFQDESVVDDSQLPKDRFSAERLKGVDSTLKIQPAELGDSAMYLCASSFSGARTDTQYFGPGTRLTVL.

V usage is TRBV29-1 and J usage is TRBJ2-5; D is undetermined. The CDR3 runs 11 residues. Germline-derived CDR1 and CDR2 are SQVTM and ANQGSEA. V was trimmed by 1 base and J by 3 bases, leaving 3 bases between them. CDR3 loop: CSVEGKETQYF. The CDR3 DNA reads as TGCAGCGTTGAAGGGAAAGAGACCCAGTACTTC.

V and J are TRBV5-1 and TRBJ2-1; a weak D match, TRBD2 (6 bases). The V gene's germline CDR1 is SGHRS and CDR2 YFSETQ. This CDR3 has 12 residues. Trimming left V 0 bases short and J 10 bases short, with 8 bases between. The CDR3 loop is CASSLVAEEQFF. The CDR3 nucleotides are TGCGCCAGCAGCTTGGTAGCGGAGGAGCAGTTCTTC.

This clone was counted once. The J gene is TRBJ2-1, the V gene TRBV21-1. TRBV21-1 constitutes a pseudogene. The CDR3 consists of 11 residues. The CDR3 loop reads CASSNLRRQFF. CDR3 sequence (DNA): TGTGCCAGCAGCAACCTAAGGCGGCAGTTCTTC.

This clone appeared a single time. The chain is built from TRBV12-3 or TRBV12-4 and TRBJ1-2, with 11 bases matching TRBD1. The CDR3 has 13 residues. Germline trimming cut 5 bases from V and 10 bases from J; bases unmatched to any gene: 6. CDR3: CASSRGQGEAYTF. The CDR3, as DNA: TGTGCCAGCAGTCGGGGACAGGGGGAAGCCTACACCTTC.

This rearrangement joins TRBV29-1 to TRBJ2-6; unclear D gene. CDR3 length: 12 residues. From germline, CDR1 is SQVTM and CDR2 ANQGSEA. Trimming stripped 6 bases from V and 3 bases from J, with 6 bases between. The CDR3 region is CSVVGGANVLTF. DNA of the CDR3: TGCAGCGTGGTCGGTGGGGCCAACGTCCTGACTTTC.

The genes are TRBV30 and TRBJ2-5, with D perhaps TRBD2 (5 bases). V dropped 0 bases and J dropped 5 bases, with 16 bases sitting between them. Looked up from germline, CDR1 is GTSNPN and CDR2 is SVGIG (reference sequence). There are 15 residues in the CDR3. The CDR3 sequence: CAWSVKGGSGETQYF. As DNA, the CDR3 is TGTGCCTGGAGTGTAAAGGGCGGATCGGGGGAGACCCAGTACTTC.

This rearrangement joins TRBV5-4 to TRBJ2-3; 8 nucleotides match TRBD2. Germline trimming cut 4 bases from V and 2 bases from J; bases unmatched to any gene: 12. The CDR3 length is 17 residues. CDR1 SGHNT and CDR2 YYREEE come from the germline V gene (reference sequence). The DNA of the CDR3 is TGTGCCAGCAGCCCCCGGGGTAGCGGGACCCTCACAGATACGCAGTATTTT. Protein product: CASSPRGSGTLTDTQYF. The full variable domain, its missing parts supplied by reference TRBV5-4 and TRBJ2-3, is ETGVTQSPTHLIKTRGQQVTLRCSSQSGHNTVSWYQQALGQGPQFIFQYYREEENGRGNFPPRFSGLQFPNYSSELNVNALELDDSALYLCASSPRGSGTLTDTQYFGPGTRLTVL.

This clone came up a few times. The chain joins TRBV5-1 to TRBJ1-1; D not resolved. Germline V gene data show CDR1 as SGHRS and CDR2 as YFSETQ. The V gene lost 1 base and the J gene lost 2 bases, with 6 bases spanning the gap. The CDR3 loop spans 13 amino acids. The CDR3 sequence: CASSLTANTEAFF. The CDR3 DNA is TGCGCCAGCAGCTTGACAGCAAACACTGAAGCTTTCTTT. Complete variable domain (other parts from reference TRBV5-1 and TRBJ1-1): KAGVTQTPRYLIKTRGQQVTLSCSPISGHRSVSWYQQTPGQGLQFLFEYFSETQRNKGNFPGRFSGRQFSNSRSEMNVSTLELGDSALYLCASSLTANTEAFFGQGTRLTVV.

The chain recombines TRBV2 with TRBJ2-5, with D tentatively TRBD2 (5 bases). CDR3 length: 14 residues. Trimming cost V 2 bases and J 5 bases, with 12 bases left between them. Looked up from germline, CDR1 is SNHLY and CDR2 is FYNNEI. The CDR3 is CASSEYEGTETQYF. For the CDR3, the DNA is TGTGCCAGCAGTGAATATGAGGGAACGGAGACCCAGTACTTC.

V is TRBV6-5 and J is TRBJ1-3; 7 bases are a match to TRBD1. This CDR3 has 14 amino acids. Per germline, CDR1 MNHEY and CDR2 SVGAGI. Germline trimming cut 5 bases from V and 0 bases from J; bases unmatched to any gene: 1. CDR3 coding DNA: TGTGCCAGCAGTCGGGACAGCTCTGGAAACACCATATATTTT. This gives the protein CASSRDSSGNTIYF.

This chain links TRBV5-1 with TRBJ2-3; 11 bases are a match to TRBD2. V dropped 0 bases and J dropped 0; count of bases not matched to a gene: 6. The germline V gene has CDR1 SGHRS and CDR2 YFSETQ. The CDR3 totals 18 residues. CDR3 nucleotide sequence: TGCGCCAGCAGCTTGGTCGGTAGCGGGGGGGCTAGCACAGATACGCAGTATTTT. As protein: CASSLVGSGGASTDTQYF.

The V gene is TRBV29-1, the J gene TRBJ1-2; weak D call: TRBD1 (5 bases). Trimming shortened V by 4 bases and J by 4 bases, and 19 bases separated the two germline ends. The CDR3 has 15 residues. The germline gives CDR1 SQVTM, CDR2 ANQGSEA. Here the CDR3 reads CSVGRTRQQFYGYTF. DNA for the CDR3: TGCAGCGTTGGTCGTACGAGACAGCAGTTCTATGGCTACACCTTC.

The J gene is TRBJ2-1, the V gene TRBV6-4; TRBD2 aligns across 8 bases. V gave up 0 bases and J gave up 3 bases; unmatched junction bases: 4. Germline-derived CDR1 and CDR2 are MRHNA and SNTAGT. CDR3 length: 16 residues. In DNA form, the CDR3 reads TGTGCCAGCAGTGACTCCGCGGGACTAGACTACAATGAGCAGTTCTTC. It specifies CASSDSAGLDYNEQFF.

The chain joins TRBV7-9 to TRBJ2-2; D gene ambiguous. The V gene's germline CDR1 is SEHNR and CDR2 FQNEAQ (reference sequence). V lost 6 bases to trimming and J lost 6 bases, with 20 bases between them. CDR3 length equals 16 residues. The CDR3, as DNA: TGTGCCAGCAGGCCAGTGGCTAGAGGCGTTGCCGGGGAGCTGTTTTTT. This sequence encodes CASRPVARGVAGELFF.

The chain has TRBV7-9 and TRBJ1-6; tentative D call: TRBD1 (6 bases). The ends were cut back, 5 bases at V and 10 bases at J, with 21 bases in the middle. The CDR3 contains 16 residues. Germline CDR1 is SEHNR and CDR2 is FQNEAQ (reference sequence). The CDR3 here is CASSSMEQGGRSPLHF. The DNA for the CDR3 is TGTGCCAGCAGCAGCATGGAACAGGGAGGGAGATCACCCCTCCACTTT.

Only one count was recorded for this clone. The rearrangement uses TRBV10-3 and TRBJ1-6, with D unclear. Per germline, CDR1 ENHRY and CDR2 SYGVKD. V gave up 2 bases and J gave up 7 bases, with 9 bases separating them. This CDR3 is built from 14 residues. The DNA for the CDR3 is TGTGCCATCAGTGAGGAGGCCAGAAATTCACCCCTCCACTTT. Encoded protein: CAISEEARNSPLHF.

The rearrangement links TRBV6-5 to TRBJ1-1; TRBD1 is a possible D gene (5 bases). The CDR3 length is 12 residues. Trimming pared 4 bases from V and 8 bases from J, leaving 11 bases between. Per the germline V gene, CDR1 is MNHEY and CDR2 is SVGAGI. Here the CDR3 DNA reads TGTGCCAGCAGTTCGCCCGGGACGGAAGCTTTCTTT. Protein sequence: CASSSPGTEAFF.

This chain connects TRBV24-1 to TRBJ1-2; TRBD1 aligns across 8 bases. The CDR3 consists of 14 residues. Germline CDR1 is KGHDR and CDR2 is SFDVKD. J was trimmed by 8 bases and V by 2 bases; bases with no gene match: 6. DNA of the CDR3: TGTGCCACCAGTGATTCTGGGACAGGAGGGGGCTACACCTTC. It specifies CATSDSGTGGGYTF.

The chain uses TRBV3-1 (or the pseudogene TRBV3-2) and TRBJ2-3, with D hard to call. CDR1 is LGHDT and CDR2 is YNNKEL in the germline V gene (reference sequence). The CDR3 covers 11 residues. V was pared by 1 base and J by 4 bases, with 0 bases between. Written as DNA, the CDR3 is TGTGCCAGCAGCCAAGCAGATACGCAGTATTTT. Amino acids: CASSQADTQYF.

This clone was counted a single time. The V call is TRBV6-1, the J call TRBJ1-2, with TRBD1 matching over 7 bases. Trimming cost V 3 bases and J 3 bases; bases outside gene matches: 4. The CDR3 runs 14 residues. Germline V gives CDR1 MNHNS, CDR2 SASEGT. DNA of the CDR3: TGTGCCAGCAGTGAGGCAGGGGGGGACTATGGCTACACCTTC. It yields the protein CASSEAGGDYGYTF.

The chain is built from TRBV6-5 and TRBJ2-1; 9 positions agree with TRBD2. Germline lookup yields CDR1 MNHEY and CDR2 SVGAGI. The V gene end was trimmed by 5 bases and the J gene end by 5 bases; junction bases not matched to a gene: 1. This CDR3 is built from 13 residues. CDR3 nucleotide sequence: TGTGCCAGCAGTCCTAGCGGGAACAATGAGCAGTTCTTC. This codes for CASSPSGNNEQFF.

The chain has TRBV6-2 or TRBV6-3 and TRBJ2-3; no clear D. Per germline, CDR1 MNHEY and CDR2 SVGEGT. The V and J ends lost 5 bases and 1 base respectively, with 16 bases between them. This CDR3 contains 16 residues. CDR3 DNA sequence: TGTGCCAGCAGTACCCGGACGTTGAGTGGCACAGATACGCAGTATTTT. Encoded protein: CASSTRTLSGTDTQYF.